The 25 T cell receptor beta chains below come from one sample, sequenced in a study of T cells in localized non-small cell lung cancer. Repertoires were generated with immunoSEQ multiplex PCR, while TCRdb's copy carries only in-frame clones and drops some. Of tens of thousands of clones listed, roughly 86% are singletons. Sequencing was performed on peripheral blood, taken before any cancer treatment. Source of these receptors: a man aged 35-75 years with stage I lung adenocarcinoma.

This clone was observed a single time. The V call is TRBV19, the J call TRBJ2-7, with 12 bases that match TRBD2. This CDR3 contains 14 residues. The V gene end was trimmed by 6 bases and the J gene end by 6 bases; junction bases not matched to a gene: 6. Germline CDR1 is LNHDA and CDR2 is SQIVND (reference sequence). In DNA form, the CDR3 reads TGTGCCAGTAGCCCCGGGACTAGCGGGTTCGAGCAGTACTTC. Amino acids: CASSPGTSGFEQYF.

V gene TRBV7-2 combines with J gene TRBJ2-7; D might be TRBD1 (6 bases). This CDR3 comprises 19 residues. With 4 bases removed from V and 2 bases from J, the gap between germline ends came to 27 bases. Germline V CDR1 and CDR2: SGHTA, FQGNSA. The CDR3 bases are TGTGCCAGCAGCTCCCGGACAGCATATTCCCCTGGCATAACCTACGAGCAGTACTTC. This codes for CASSSRTAYSPGITYEQYF.

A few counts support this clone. DNA of the CDR3: TGTGCCAGCAGCGCGAGAGGACAGGGGGCCTACGAGCAGTACTTC. Its protein product is CASSARGQGAYEQYF. The chain links TRBV5-8 to TRBJ2-7, with TRBD1 matching over 10 bases. The CDR3 covers 15 residues. V shed 4 bases and J 2 bases; nucleotides not matched to a gene: 6. Per germline, CDR1 SGHTS and CDR2 YDEGEE.

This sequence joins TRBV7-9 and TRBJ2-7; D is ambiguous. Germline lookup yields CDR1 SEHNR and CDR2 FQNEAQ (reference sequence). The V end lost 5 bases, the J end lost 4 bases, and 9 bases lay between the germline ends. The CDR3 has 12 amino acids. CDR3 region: CASSPKTYEQYF. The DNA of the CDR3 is TGTGCCAGCAGCCCTAAAACTTACGAGCAGTACTTC.

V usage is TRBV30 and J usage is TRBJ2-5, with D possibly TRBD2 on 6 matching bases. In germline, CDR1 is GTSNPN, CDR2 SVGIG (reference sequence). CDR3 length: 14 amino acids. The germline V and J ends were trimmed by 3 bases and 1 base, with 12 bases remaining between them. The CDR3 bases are TGTGCCTGGAGGGTGGGGGGTGGCCAAGAGACCCAGTACTTC. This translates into CAWRVGGGQETQYF.

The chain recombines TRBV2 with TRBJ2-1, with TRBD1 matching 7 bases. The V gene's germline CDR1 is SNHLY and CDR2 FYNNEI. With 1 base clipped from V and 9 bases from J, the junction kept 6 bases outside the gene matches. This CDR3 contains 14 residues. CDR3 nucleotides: TGTGCCAGCAGTGAAGGGCAGGGGGTCGGTGAGCAGTTCTTC. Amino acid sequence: CASSEGQGVGEQFF.

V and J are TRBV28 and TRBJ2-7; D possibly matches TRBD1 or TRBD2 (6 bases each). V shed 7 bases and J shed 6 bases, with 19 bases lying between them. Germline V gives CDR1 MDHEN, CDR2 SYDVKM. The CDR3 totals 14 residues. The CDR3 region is CASIIGGSSGEQYF. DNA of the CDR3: TGTGCCAGCATCATAGGGGGGAGTAGCGGCGAGCAGTACTTC.

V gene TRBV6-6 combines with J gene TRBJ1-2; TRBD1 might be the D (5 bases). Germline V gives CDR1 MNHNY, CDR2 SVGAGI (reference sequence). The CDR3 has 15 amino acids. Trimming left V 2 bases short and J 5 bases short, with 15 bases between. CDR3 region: CASSYGGGTGYGYTF. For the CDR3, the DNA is TGTGCCAGCAGTTACGGGGGGGGAACAGGTTATGGCTACACCTTC.

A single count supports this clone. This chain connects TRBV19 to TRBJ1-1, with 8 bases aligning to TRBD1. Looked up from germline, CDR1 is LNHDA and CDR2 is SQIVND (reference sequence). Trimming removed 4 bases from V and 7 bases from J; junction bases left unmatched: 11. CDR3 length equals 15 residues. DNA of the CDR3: TGTGCCAGTAGTACGATTTCAGGGGGCCGGAATGAAGCTTTCTTT. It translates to CASSTISGGRNEAFF.

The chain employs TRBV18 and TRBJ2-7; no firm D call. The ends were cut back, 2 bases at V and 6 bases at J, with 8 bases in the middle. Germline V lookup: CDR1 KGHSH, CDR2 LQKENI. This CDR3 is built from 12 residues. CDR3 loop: CASSPSLREQYF. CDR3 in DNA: TGTGCCAGCTCACCATCTCTCCGCGAGCAGTACTTC. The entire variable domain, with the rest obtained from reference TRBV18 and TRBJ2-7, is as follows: NAGVMQNPRHLVRRRGQEARLRCSPMKGHSHVYWYRQLPEEGLKFMVYLQKENIIDESGMPKERFSAEFPKEGPSILRIQQVVRGDSAAYFCASSPSLREQYFGPGTRLTVT.

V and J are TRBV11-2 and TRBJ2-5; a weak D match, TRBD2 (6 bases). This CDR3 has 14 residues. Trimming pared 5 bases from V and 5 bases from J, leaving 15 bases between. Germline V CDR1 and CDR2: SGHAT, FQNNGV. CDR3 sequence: CASSDDRGWETQYF. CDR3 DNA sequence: TGTGCCAGCAGCGATGACCGGGGGTGGGAGACCCAGTACTTC.

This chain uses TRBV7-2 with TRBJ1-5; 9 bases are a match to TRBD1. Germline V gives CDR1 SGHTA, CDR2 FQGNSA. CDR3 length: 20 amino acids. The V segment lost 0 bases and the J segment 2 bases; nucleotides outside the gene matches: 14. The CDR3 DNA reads TGTGCCAGCAGCTTAGCCCCCGGGACAGGGAGCGTCTCGGGCAATCAGCCCCAGCATTTT. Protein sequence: CASSLAPGTGSVSGNQPQHF.

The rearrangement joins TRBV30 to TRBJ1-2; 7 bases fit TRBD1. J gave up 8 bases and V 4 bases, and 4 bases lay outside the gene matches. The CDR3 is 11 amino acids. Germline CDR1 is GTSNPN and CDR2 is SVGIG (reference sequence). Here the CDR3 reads CAWNQGQGYTF. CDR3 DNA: TGTGCCTGGAACCAGGGACAGGGCTACACCTTC.

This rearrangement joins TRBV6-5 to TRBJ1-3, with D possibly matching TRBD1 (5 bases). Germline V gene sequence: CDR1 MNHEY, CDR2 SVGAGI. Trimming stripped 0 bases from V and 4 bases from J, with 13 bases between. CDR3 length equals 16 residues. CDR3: CASSYSGVGKGNTIYF. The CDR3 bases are TGTGCCAGCAGTTACTCGGGGGTAGGGAAAGGAAACACCATATATTTT.

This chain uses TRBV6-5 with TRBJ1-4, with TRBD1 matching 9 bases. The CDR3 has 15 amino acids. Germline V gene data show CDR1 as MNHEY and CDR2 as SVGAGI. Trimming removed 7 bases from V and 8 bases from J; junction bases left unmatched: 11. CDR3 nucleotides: TGTGCCAGCACCCGACGAAGACAGGGGGAGGAAAAACTGTTTTTT. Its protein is CASTRRRQGEEKLFF.

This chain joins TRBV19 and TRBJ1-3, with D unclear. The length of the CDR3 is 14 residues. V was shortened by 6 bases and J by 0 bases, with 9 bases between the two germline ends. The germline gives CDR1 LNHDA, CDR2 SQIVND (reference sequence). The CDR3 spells CASSPESSGNTIYF. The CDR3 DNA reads TGTGCCAGTAGCCCTGAGAGCTCTGGAAACACCATATATTTT.

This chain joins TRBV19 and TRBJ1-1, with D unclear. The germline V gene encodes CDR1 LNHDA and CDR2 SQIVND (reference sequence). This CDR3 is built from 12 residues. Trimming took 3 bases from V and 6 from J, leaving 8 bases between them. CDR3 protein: CASSIRGPEAFF. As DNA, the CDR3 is TGTGCCAGTAGTATTCGAGGCCCTGAAGCTTTCTTT. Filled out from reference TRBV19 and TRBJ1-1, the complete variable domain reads DGGITQSPKYLFRKEGQNVTLSCEQNLNHDAMYWYRQDPGQGLRLIYYSQIVNDFQKGDIAEGYSVSREKKESFPLTVTSAQKNPTAFYLCASSIRGPEAFFGQGTRLTVV.

The CDR3 coding sequence is TGTGCCAGCAGCTTAGTGAGAGGGGAAAAGGAGACCCAGTACTTC. Encoded protein: CASSLVRGEKETQYF. This chain uses TRBV7-2 with TRBJ2-5; possibly TRBD1 or TRBD2 for D (5 bases each). Germline V lookup: CDR1 SGHTA, CDR2 FQGNSA. The CDR3 is made up of 15 amino acids. V was trimmed by 1 base and J by 5 bases, leaving 14 bases between them.

The CDR3 bases are TGCGCCAGCAGTGAGGCCTCCAGGGATGAGCAGTTCTTC. Protein product: CASSEASRDEQFF. The V and J genes are TRBV10-1 and TRBJ2-1, with D perhaps TRBD1 (5 bases). CDR3 length: 13 amino acids. Germline V CDR1 and CDR2: WNHNN, SYGVQD (reference sequence). V was clipped by 2 bases and J by 8 bases, with 10 bases between them.

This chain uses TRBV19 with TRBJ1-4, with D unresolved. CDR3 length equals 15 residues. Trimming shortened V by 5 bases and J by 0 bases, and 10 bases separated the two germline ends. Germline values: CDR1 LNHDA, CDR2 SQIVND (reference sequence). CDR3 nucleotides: TGTGCCAGTAGTCTCGGAGCAGCAACTAATGAAAAACTGTTTTTT. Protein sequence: CASSLGAATNEKLFF.

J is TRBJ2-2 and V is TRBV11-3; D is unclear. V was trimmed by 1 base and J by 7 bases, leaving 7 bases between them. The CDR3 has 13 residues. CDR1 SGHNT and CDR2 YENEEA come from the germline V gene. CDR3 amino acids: CASSLVAGGELFF. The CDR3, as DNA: TGTGCCAGCAGCTTAGTAGCAGGCGGGGAGCTGTTTTTT.

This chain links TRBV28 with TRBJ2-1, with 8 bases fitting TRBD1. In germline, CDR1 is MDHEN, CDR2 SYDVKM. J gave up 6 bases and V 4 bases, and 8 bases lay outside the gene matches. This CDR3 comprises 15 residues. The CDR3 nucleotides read TGTGCCAGCAGTTCAGCCCACACAGGGGGCAATGAGCAGTTCTTC. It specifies CASSSAHTGGNEQFF. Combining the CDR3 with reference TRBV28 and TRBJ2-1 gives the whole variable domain DVKVTQSSRYLVKRTGEKVFLECVQDMDHENMFWYRQDPGLGLRLIYFSYDVKMKEKGDIPEGYSVSREKKERFSLILESASTNQTSMYLCASSSAHTGGNEQFFGPGTRLTVL.

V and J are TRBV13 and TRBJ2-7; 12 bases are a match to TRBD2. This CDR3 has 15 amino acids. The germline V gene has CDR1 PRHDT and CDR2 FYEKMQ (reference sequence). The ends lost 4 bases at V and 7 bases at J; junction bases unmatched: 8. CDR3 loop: CASSWRLAGESEQYF. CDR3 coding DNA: TGTGCCAGCAGCTGGAGACTAGCGGGAGAATCTGAGCAGTACTTC. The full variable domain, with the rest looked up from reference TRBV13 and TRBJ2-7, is AAGVIQSPRHLIKEKRETATLKCYPIPRHDTVYWYQQGPGQDPQFLISFYEKMQSDKGSIPDRFSAQQFSDYHSELNMSSLELGDSALYFCASSWRLAGESEQYFGPGTRLTVT.

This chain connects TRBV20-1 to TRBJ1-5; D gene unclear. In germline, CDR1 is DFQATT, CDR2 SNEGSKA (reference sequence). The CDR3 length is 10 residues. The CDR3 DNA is TGCAAAAGACTCAATCAGCCCCAGCATTTT. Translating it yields CKRLNQPQHF.

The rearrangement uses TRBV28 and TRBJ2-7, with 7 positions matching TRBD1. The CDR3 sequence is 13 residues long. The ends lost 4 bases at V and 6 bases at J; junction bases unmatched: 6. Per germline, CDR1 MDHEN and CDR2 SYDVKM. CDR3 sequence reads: CASSYSDRVEQYF. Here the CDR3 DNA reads TGTGCCAGCAGTTACTCAGACAGGGTCGAGCAGTACTTC.